The 4 T cell receptor beta chains given below trace back to one sample, sequenced in a study of blood T cell repertoires in COVID-19. Sequencing was performed with immunoSEQ multiplex PCR; in TCRdb, only in-frame clones are kept and a portion is missing. The sample lists hundreds of thousands of clones; less than 90% were seen once. The sample was peripheral blood. Receptor source: a woman aged 50 to 60 with COVID-19, enrolled during active disease.

This chain connects TRBV2 to TRBJ1-4; D may be TRBD1 (5 bases). Germline values: CDR1 SNHLY, CDR2 FYNNEI. CDR3 length equals 14 residues. Trimming left V 3 bases short and J 5 bases short, with 10 bases between. The CDR3 is CASSETGVNEKLFF. Here the CDR3 DNA reads TGTGCCAGCAGTGAGACGGGGGTCAATGAAAAACTGTTTTTT.

The chain combines TRBV6-2 or TRBV6-3 with TRBJ1-2; tentatively, D is TRBD1 (6 bases). The CDR3 runs to 12 residues. Trimming pared 6 bases from V and 8 bases from J, leaving 13 bases between. Germline V CDR1 and CDR2: MNHEY, SVGEGT. The CDR3 sequence is CASSPGDIGYTF. The CDR3, as DNA: TGTGCCAGCAGCCCAGGGGATATAGGCTACACCTTC.

The rearrangement uses TRBV5-5 and TRBJ2-7, with TRBD1 matching over 10 bases. This CDR3 has 16 amino acids. Germline CDR1 is SGHKS and CDR2 is YYEKEE (reference sequence). Losses at the gene ends were 4 bases for V and 7 bases for J; bases not matched to a gene: 14. The CDR3 is CASSGVGTGEGWEQYF. CDR3 bases: TGTGCCAGCAGCGGAGTGGGGACAGGGGAGGGTTGGGAGCAGTACTTC.

The chain couples TRBV7-9 to TRBJ1-3; TRBD1 might be the D (6 bases). The CDR3 sequence is 15 residues long. The V and J ends lost 7 bases and 5 bases respectively, with 18 bases between them. From germline, CDR1 is SEHNR and CDR2 FQNEAQ (reference sequence). CDR3 DNA: TGTGCCAGCACCCAATGGAGGGGGGGGAGAAACACCATATATTTT. Translation gives CASTQWRGGRNTIYF.